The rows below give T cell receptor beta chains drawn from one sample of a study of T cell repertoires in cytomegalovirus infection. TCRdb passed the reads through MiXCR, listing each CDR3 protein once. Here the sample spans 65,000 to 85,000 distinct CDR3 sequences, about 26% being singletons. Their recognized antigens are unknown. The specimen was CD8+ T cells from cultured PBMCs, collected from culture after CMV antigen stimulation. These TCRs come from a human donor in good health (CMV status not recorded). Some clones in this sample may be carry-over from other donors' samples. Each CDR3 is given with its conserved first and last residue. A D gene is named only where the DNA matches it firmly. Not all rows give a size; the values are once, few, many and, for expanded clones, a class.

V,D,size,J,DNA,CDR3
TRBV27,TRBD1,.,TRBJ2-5,TGTGCCAGCTCACGGGCCGGACAGGAAGAGACCCAGTACTTC,CASSRAGQEETQYF
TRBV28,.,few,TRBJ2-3,TGTGCCAGCAGCCCCGGGGACACAGATACGCAGTATTTT,CASSPGDTDTQYF
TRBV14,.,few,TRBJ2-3,TGTGCCAGCAGCCAAGTGGGAGGAGGGTCCGATACGCAGTATTTT,CASSQVGGGSDTQYF
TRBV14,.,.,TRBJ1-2,TGTGCCAGCAGCCAAGATCACTGGCGCTCAAGTGGCTACACCTTC,CASSQDHWRSSGYTF
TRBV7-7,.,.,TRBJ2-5,TGTGCTAGCAGCTTAATTTCGGGCCCCCAAGAGACCCAGTACTTC,CASSLISGPQETQYF
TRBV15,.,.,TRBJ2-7,TGTGCCACCAGCCCCCCGGGGAGGCCCGAGCAGTACTTC,CATSPPGRPEQYF
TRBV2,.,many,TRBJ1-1,TGTGCCAGCAGTGATGTAGGGGGGGTCACTGAAGCTTTCTTT,CASSDVGGVTEAFF
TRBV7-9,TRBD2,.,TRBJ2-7,TGTGCCAGCAGCTTACGGACTAGCGTCTCCTACGAGCAGTACTTC,CASSLRTSVSYEQYF
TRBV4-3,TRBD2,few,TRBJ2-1,TGCGCCAGCAGCCAAGACCCGGGACTAGGAGACAATGAGCAGTTCTTC,CASSQDPGLGDNEQFF
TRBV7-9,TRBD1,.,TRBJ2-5,TGTGCCACCCCCCAGGGGGACAGGGAAGAGACCCAGTACTTC,CATPQGDREETQYF
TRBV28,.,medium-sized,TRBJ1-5,TGTGCCAGCAGTTTGGCCAGCCCCCAGCATTTT,CASSLASPQHF
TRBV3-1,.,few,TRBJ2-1,TGTGCCAGCAGCCAAGTCGGGGCGGGGGCCAACTACAATGAGCAGTTCTTC,CASSQVGAGANYNEQFF
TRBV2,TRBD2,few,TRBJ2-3,TGTGCCAGCAGGGATCAAGACCTAGCGGGGGGGCCAACAGATACGCAGTATTTT,CASRDQDLAGGPTDTQYF
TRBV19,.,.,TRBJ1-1,TGTGCCAGTAGTATAGCCCCGGCAGGGGATTTAAACACTGAAGCTTTCTTT,CASSIAPAGDLNTEAFF
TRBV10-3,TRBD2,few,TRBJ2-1,TGTGCCATCAGTGAGTCGTCTGGCGGGGGGGCCTATGAGCAGTTCTTC,CAISESSGGGAYEQFF
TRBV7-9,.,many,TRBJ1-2,TGTGCCAGCAGCTCGACCACAGGGACCTATGGCTACACCTTC,CASSSTTGTYGYTF
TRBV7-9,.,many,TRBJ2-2,TGTGCCAGCAGCTTTACGAGCGGGGAGCTGTTTTTT,CASSFTSGELFF
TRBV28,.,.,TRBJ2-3,TGTGCCAGCTCCCTGGAGACGGGACTCAAATATAACACAGATACGCAGTATTTT,CASSLETGLKYNTDTQYF
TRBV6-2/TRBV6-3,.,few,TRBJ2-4,TGTGCCAGCAGATCCGCCCAAATAGTGGCCAAAAACATTCAGTACTTC,CASRSAQIVAKNIQYF
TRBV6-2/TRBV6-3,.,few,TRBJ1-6,TGTGCCAGCAGTCCTTCCGGGACCTCAAGTTCACCCCTCCACTTT,CASSPSGTSSSPLHF
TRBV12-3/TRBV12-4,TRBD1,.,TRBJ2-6,TGTGCCAGCAGCCTTACCGGGACAGGGCTCTCTGGGGCCAACGTCCTGACTTTC,CASSLTGTGLSGANVLTF
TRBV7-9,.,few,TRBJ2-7,TGTGCCAGCAGCTCCGGCCCGCCTGCCTACGAGCAGTACTTC,CASSSGPPAYEQYF